This T cell receptor beta chain was obtained from a study of radiation and T cells in renal cell carcinoma. General study points: Without pretreatment biopsies, baseline tumor clonotype presence was undetermined.

About this clone: As yet, its antigen is unknown.

Data came from immunoSEQ multiplex PCR; TCRdb stores just in-frame clones and leaves some out. Of 130,000 to 150,000 clones in the sample, 70% to 90% were seen once. Germline V CDR1 and CDR2: MGHDK, SYGVNS. The CDR3 has 15 amino acids. Trimming removed 7 bases from V and 6 bases from J, with 20 bases in between. The time point here: baseline pretreatment blood. Sample treatment: 15 Gy SBRT to primary tumor, nephrectomy 4 weeks later. The V and J genes are TRBV25-1 and TRBJ2-3; D may be TRBD1 (5 bases). The receptor was derived from a woman in her fifties or sixties with renal cell carcinoma. The input for sequencing was blood, taken from a patient whose treatment included radiotherapy and nephrectomy. The CDR3 spells CASTPGAFNWDTQYF. The CDR3 coding sequence is TGTGCCAGCACCCCTGGGGCATTTAACTGGGATACGCAGTATTTT.